There are a few counts of the clone carrying this TCR beta chain. Its antigen is not identified. The CDR3 spans 11 residues. Trimming stripped 5 bases from V and 5 bases from J, with 4 bases between. The record originates from a study of blood T cells in healthy people across ages. The draw of peripheral blood yielded ten milliliters from each donor. With a J-beta primer mix and a sample-barcoded 5' primer, a second PCR ran roughly 6 to 11 cycles. TCRdb passed the 5' RACE reads through MiXCR, listing each CDR3 protein once. The table lists about 290,000 distinct CDR3 sequences, 25% to 30% of them singletons. Notes on the study in general: Roughly linearly, TCR beta diversity per million T cells fell as age increased. Long-lived and aged donors differed, with more naive CD4+ cells and higher diversity in the long-lived.

This sequence joins TRBV12-3 or TRBV12-4 and TRBJ1-3; D is undetermined. This TCR was sampled from a woman between 70 and 85 years old in good health. The specimen sequenced was blood. As DNA, the CDR3 is TGTGCCAGCAGTCCCCGAAACACCATATATTTT. Its protein is CASSPRNTIYF.